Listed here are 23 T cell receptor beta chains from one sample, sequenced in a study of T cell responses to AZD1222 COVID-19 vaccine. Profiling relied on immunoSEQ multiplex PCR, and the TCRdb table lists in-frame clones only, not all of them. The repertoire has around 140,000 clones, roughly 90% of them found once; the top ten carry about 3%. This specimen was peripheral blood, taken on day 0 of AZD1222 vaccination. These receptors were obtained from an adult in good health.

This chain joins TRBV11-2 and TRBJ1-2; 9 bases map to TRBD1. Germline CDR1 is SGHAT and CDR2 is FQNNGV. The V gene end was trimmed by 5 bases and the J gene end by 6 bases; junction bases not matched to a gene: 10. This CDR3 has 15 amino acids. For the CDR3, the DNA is TGTGCCAGCAGCGGTTACAGGGGGCGGAATGATGGCTACACCTTC. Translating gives CASSGYRGRNDGYTF.

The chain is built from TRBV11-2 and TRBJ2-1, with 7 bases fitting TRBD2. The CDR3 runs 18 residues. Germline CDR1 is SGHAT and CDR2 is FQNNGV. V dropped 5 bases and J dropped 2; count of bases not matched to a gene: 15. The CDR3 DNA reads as TGTGCCAGCAGCCCCCCCCCTTTGCGGGGGTCCCCCTACAATGAGCAGTTCTTC. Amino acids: CASSPPPLRGSPYNEQFF.

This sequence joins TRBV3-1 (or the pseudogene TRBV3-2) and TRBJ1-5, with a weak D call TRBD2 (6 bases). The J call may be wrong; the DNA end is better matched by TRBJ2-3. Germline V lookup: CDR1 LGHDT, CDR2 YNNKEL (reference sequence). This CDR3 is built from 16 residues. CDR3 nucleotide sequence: TGTGCCAGCAGCCAGGGGGGACCCTATAGCAATCAGCCCCAGTATTTT. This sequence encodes CASSQGGPYSNQPQYF.

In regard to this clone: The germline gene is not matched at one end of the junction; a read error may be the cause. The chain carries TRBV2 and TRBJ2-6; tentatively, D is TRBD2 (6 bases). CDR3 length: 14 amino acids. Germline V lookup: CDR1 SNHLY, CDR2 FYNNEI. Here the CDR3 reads CASREGRGANVLTF. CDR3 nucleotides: TGTGCCAGCCGTGAGGGGAGGGGGGCCAACGTCCTGACTTTC. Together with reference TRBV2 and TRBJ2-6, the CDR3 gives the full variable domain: EPEVTQTPSHQVTQMGQEVILRCVPISNHLYFYWYRQILGQKVEFLVSFYNNEISEKSEIFDDQFSVERPDGSNFTLKIRSTKLEDSAMYFCASREGRGANVLTFGAGSRLTVL.

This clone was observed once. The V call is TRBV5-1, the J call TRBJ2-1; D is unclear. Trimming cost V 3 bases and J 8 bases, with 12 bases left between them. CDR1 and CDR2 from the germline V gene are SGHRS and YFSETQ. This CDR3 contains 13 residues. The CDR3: CASSSTPRDEQFF. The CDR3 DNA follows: TGCGCCAGCAGCTCGACACCCCGGGATGAGCAGTTCTTC.

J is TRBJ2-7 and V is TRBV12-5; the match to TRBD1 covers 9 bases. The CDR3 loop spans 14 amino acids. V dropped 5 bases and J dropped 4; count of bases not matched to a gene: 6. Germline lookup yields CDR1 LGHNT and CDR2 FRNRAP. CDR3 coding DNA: TGTGCTAGTGGTCCGGGGACAGGGAGGTACGAGCAGTACTTC. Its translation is CASGPGTGRYEQYF.

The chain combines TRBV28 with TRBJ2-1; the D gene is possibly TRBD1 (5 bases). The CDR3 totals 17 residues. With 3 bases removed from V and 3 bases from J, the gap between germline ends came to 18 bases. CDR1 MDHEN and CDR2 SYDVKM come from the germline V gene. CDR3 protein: CASSLGHSKGIYNEQFF. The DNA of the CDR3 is TGTGCCAGCAGTTTGGGGCACTCTAAGGGGATCTACAATGAGCAGTTCTTC.

The CDR3 DNA reads TGTGCCAGCTCACCCTTAGAGACAGGACCCAATGAAAAACTGTTTTTT. Translating it yields CASSPLETGPNEKLFF. The chain joins TRBV18 to TRBJ1-4; a weak D match, TRBD1 (6 bases). Trimming left V 3 bases short and J 5 bases short, with 16 bases between. The CDR3 consists of 16 residues. Germline values: CDR1 KGHSH, CDR2 LQKENI.

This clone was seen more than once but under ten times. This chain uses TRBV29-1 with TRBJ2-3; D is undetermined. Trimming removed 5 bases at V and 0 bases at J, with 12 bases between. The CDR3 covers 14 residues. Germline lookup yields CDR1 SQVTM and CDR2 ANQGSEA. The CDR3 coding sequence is TGCAGCGTTCCAGATCACAAGAGCACAGATACGCAGTATTTT. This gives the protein CSVPDHKSTDTQYF.

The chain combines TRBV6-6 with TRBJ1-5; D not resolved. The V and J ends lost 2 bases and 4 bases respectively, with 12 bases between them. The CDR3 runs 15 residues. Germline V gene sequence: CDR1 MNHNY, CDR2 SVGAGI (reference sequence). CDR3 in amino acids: CASSYAGVGNQPQHF. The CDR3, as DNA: TGTGCCAGCAGTTACGCGGGTGTGGGGAATCAGCCCCAGCATTTT.

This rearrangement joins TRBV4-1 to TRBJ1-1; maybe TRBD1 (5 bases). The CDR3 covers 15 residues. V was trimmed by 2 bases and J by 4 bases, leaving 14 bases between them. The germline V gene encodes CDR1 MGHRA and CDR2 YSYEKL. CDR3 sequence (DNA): TGCGCCAGCAGCCAACCGACAAAGGGGATCACTGAAGCTTTCTTT. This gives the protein CASSQPTKGITEAFF.

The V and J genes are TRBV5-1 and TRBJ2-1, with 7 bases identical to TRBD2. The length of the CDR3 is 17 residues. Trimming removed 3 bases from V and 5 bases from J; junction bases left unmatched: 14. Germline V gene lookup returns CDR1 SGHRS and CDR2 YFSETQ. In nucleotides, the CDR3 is TGCGCCAGCAGCTGGGGAGGGATGGGGCTAGGAGACAATGAGCAGTTCTTC. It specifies CASSWGGMGLGDNEQFF.

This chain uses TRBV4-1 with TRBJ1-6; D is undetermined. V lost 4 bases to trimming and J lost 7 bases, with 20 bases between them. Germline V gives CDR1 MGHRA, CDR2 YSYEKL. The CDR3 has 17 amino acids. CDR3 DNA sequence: TGCGCCAGCAGCCCCGGACGCGGCGGACGTACCAATTCACCCCTCCACTTT. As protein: CASSPGRGGRTNSPLHF.

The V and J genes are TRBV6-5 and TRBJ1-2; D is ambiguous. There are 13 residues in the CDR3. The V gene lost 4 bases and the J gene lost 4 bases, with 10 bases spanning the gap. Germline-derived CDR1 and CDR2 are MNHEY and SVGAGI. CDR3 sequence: CASSFRSGYGYTF. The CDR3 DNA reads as TGTGCCAGCAGTTTTAGGTCCGGCTATGGCTACACCTTC.

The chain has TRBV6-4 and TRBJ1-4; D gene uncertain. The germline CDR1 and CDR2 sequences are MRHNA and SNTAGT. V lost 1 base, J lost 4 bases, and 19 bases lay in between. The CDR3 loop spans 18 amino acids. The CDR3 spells CASSDLRWKLLVNEKLFF. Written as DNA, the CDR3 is TGTGCCAGCAGTGACTTACGATGGAAACTCCTTGTTAATGAAAAACTGTTTTTT.

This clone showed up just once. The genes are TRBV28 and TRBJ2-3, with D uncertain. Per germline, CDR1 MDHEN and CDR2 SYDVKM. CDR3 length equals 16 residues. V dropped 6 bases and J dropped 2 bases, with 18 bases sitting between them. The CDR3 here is CASRTGLWSLTDTQYF. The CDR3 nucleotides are TGTGCCAGCAGAACCGGTTTGTGGTCCCTCACAGATACGCAGTATTTT.

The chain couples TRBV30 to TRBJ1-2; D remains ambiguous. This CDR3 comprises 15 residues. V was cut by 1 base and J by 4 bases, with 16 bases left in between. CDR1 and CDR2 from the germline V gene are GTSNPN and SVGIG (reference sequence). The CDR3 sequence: CAWSAQYDGGYGYTF. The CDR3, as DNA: TGTGCCTGGAGTGCACAATACGACGGTGGCTATGGCTACACCTTC.

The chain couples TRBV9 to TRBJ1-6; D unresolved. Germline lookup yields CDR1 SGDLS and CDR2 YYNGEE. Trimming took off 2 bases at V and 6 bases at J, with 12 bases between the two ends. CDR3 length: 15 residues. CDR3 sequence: CASSVNPSTNSPLHF. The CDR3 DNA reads TGTGCCAGCAGCGTCAATCCCAGTACTAATTCACCCCTCCACTTT.

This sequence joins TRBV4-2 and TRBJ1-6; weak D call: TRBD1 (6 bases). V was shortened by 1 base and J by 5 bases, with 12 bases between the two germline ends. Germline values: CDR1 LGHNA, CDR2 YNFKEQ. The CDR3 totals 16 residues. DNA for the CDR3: TGTGCCAGCAGCCAAGGCCAGGCAGGGGATAATTCACCCCTCCACTTT. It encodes CASSQGQAGDNSPLHF.

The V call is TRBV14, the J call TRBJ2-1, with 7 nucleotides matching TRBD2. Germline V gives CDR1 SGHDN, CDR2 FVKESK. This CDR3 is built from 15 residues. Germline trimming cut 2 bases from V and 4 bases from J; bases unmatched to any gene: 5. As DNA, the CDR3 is TGTGCCAGCAGCCAAAGGGACTATTCATACAATGAGCAGTTCTTC. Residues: CASSQRDYSYNEQFF.

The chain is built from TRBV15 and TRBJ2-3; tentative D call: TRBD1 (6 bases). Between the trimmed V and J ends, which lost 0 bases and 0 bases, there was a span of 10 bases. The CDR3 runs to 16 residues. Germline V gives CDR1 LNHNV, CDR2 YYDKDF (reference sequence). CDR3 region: CATSRDPQGSTDTQYF. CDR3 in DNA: TGTGCCACCAGCAGAGATCCCCAGGGGAGCACAGATACGCAGTATTTT.

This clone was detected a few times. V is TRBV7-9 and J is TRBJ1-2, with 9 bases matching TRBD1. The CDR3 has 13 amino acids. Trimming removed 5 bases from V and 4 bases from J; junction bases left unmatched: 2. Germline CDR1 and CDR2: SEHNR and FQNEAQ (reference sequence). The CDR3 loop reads CASSAGQGYGYTF. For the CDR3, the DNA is TGTGCCAGCAGCGCGGGACAGGGCTATGGCTACACCTTC.

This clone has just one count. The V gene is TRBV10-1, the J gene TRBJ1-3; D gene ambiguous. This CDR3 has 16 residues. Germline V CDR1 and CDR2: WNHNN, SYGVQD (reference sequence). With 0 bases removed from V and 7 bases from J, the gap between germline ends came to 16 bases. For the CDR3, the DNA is TGCGCCAGCAGTGAGTCGGGAAGGGCAAGAATGAACACCATATATTTT. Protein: CASSESGRARMNTIYF.